This record covers a single T cell receptor (beta chain). This sample stems from a study of blood T cell repertoires in COVID-19. Study overall: Samples came from the United States, Italy and Spain, spanning acute and convalescent COVID-19.

Seattle cases were enrolled at active infection and followed longitudinally. Germline values: CDR1 KGHDR, CDR2 SFDVKD. The J segment lost 6 bases and the V segment lost 6 bases, leaving 6 bases of the junction unmatched. The CDR3 consists of 14 residues. Original processing notes: Estimation of nucleated cell counts relied on the amplification of reference gene primers. Here immunoSEQ multiplex PCR was the method, and the copy in TCRdb shows in-frame clones only, minus some. V and J calls and clone size follow that table, whereas D and trimming were derived from the DNA. This sample has about 210,000 clones, with around four fifths found just once.

The sequenced sample consisted of peripheral blood. This chain joins TRBV24-1 and TRBJ1-1, with 10 positions matching TRBD1. This clonotype was sampled from a woman of 80 years or more with COVID-19, enrolled during active disease. The CDR3 coding sequence is TGTGCCACCAGTAAATCCGGGACAGGGGCTGAAGCTTTCTTT. This encodes CATSKSGTGAEAFF.